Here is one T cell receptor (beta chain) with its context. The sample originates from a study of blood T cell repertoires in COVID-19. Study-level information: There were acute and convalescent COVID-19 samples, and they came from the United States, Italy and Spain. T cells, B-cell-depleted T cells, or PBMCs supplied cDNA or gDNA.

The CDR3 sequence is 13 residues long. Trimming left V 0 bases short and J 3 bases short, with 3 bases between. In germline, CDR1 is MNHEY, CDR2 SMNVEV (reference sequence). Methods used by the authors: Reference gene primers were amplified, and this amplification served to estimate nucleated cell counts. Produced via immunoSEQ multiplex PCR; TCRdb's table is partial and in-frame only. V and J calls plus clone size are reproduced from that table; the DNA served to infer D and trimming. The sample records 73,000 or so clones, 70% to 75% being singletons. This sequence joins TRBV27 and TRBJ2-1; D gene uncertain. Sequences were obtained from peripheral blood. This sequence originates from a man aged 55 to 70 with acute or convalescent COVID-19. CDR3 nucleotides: TGTGCCAGCAGTTTATCCATCTACAATGAGCAGTTCTTC. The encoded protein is CASSLSIYNEQFF.